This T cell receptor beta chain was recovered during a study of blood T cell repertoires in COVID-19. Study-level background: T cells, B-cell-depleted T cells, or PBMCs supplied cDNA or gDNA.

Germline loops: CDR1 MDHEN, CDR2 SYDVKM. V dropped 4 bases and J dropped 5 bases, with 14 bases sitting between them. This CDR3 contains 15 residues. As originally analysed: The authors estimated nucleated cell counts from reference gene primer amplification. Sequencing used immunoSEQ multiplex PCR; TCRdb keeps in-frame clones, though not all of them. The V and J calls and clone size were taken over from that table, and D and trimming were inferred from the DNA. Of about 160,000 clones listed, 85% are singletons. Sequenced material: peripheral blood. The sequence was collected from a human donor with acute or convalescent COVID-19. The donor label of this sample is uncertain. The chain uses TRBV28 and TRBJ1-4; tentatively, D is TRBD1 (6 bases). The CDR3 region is CASSSWGTSNEKLFF. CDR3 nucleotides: TGTGCCAGCAGTTCATGGGGGACATCGAATGAAAAACTGTTTTTT.